This T cell receptor (beta chain) was sequenced in a study of CD8 T cells in ankylosing spondylitis. Whole-study results and caveats: Significant enrichment of disease-linked clones was reportedly seen in matched ankylosing spondylitis synovial fluid. Clones linked to disease, bearing a CD8+ phenotype, were relatively rare in peripheral blood.

This clonotype was observed a handful of times. What it binds is not known. Quantitative 5'-RACE with molecular barcodes was used to make the TCR beta libraries. TCRdb re-called the 5' RACE reads with MiXCR, one entry per CDR3 protein. The sample records under 150,000 distinct CDR3 sequences, over 7% being singletons. The source is a male donor with ankylosing spondylitis or in good health (not recorded which). Sequences were obtained from blood, either unsorted or a sorted T cell fraction (not recorded which).

CDR3 region: CASSLRQGANTEAFF. CDR3 sequence (DNA): TGTGCCAGCAGTTTACGGCAGGGGGCGAACACTGAAGCTTTCTTT. The chain uses TRBV27 and TRBJ1-1; 8 nucleotides agree with TRBD1. The V gene's germline CDR1 is MNHEY and CDR2 SMNVEV (reference sequence). Germline trimming cut 2 bases from V and 1 base from J; bases unmatched to any gene: 3. The CDR3 covers 15 residues.